Each of the 29 T cell receptor beta chains below was sequenced from the same sample in a study of shared clonotypes between healthy human individuals (dated by TCRdb to about 2020). CD8 naive samples were CD45RO-negative cells positively selected for CCR7, giving a CD45RA+CCR7+ population that excluded TemRA cells. Receptor libraries were prepared by the immunoSEQ multiplex PCR assay. TCRdb took over this immuneACCESS table, retaining in-frame rearrangements with V and J assigned. Such tables are incomplete; in checked studies, under half of the missing clones stem from an unresolved V gene, and the remainder is unexplained. In all, the sample holds hundreds of thousands of clones, and 95% to 97% of those were seen once. The ten largest clones take up roughly 0.1% of the sample. Sequenced sample: naive CD8+ T cells sorted from blood. The sample's cell subset or site label, decoded: CD45RA+CCR7+. Source of these receptors: a woman in her twenties or thirties in good health.

V and J are TRBV15 and TRBJ2-7, with D unclear. The CDR3 covers 14 residues. Germline assignment: CDR1 LNHNV and CDR2 YYDKDF (reference sequence). V was clipped by 1 base and J by 0 bases, with 7 bases between them. The CDR3 loop is CATSRVVSSYEQYF. The CDR3 DNA reads TGTGCCACCAGCAGAGTTGTTAGCTCCTACGAGCAGTACTTC.

Notes on this clone: The same CDR3 is also encoded by other DNA sequences in this sample. The rearrangement uses TRBV9 and TRBJ2-5; the D is unclear. Germline V gene sequence: CDR1 SGDLS, CDR2 YYNGEE. V lost 0 bases, J lost 2 bases, and 8 bases lay in between. CDR3 size: 14 residues. CDR3 nucleotide sequence: TGTGCCAGCAGCGTAGCGGGCAGTCAAGAGACCCAGTACTTC. Its translation: CASSVAGSQETQYF.

V is TRBV11-2 and J is TRBJ2-7; D perhaps matches TRBD2 (5 bases). Trimming left V 5 bases short and J 7 bases short, with 24 bases between. This CDR3 has 16 amino acids. Germline V gene lookup returns CDR1 SGHAT and CDR2 FQNNGV. In nucleotides, the CDR3 is TGTGCCAGCAGCGGAGGCGTCAGTCGAACGGGTTTGGAGCAGTACTTC. As protein: CASSGGVSRTGLEQYF.

The gene calls are TRBV27 and TRBJ2-2; D might be TRBD1 or TRBD2, each matching 5 bases. There are 14 residues in the CDR3. Trimming took 2 bases from V and 6 from J, leaving 10 bases between them. CDR1 is MNHEY, CDR2 SMNVEV, per germline (reference sequence). CDR3 loop: CASSLGASSGELFF. DNA of the CDR3: TGTGCCAGCAGTTTAGGGGCTAGCTCCGGGGAGCTGTTTTTT.

V gene TRBV7-3 combines with J gene TRBJ2-3, with 7 bases identical to TRBD2. Unmatched junction bases numbered 6, after V lost 5 bases and J lost 1 base. The CDR3 runs 15 residues. Germline lookup yields CDR1 SGHTA and CDR2 FQGTGA. The CDR3 nucleotides are TGTGCCAGCAGCCACATCACTAGCGGCACAGATACGCAGTATTTT. Translated, it gives CASSHITSGTDTQYF.

The CDR3 DNA reads as TGTGCCAGCAGTGAAGCGGGCGGTAGCGGTTACGAGCAGTACTTC. This sequence encodes CASSEAGGSGYEQYF. J is TRBJ2-7 and V is TRBV6-1; perhaps TRBD2 as D (6 bases). Per the germline V gene, CDR1 is MNHNS and CDR2 is SASEGT. The CDR3 covers 15 residues. V lost 0 bases and J lost 4, with 13 bases in between.

The V call is TRBV6-1, the J call TRBJ2-2; possible D gene TRBD2, 6 bases. Germline CDR1 reads MNHNS; CDR2 reads SASEGT. V lost 1 base to trimming and J lost 7 bases, with 16 bases between them. This CDR3 has 16 amino acids. CDR3 in DNA: TGTGCCAGCAGTGAAGTCAAGGGGACGGGGGACGGGGAGCTGTTTTTT. Translating it yields CASSEVKGTGDGELFF.

This chain connects TRBV21-1 to TRBJ2-2; the table's TRBD1 call for D was not verified on the DNA. TRBV21-1 is given as a pseudogene. The CDR3 totals 17 residues. CDR3 amino acids: CASSKETGGADTGELFF. The CDR3 DNA reads as TGTGCCAGCAGCAAAGAAACAGGGGGCGCAGATACCGGGGAGCTGTTTTTT.

This chain connects TRBV9 to TRBJ2-3, with a weak D call TRBD1 (5 bases). Trimming stripped 6 bases from V and 3 bases from J, with 17 bases between. This CDR3 has 15 amino acids. Germline CDR1 SGDLS, CDR2 YYNGEE. This CDR3 reads CASNVGGARTDTQYF. The CDR3 bases are TGTGCCAGCAACGTGGGTGGGGCACGGACAGATACGCAGTATTTT.

This clone was seen just once. The genes are TRBV27 and TRBJ2-2, with D possibly being TRBD1 (5 bases). CDR1 and CDR2 (germline): MNHEY, SMNVEV (reference sequence). This CDR3 comprises 16 residues. Trimming removed 6 bases at V and 2 bases at J, with 16 bases between. For the CDR3, the DNA is TGTGCCAGCAGGGAGCGAGGACACCCTAACACCGGGGAGCTGTTTTTT. It encodes CASRERGHPNTGELFF.

Comments on this clone: This specimen includes other DNA sequences encoding the same CDR3. The chain is built from TRBV11-2 and TRBJ2-7, with a tentative D call TRBD2 (5 bases). Germline loops: CDR1 SGHAT, CDR2 FQNNGV. V lost 1 base and J lost 2, with 9 bases in between. This CDR3 is built from 14 residues. This chain's CDR3 is CASSLGTGAYEQYF. In nucleotides, the CDR3 is TGTGCCAGCAGCTTAGGGACTGGGGCCTACGAGCAGTACTTC.

This chain uses TRBV27 with TRBJ1-2; 8 positions agree with TRBD1. This CDR3 has 14 residues. The V gene end was trimmed by 5 bases and the J gene end by 6 bases; junction bases not matched to a gene: 8. The germline V gene encodes CDR1 MNHEY and CDR2 SMNVEV (reference sequence). CDR3 coding DNA: TGTGCCAGCAGTCCCCAGGGGGCAGGGGATGGCTACACCTTC. It codes for CASSPQGAGDGYTF.

Of note for this clone: Other DNA variants within this sample encode the same CDR3. The chain employs TRBV4-1 and TRBJ1-2; D is uncertain. The germline gives CDR1 MGHRA, CDR2 YSYEKL. V was cut by 3 bases and J by 4 bases, with 15 bases left in between. The CDR3 contains 15 residues. The CDR3 nucleotides read TGCGCCAGCAGCCAGATGTGGGTCTCCTCCTATGGCTACACCTTC. This encodes CASSQMWVSSYGYTF.

The chain links TRBV5-4 to TRBJ1-1, with D perhaps TRBD1 (6 bases). This CDR3 has 13 amino acids. In germline, CDR1 is SGHNT, CDR2 YYREEE (reference sequence). Trimming stripped 2 bases from V and 5 bases from J, with 10 bases between. The CDR3 nucleotides are TGTGCCAGCAGCTTCAGTAGGGGGACTGAAGCTTTCTTT. This gives the protein CASSFSRGTEAFF.

The gene calls are TRBV13 and TRBJ2-7; D is uncertain. The CDR3 extends over 14 amino acids. Germline V lookup: CDR1 PRHDT, CDR2 FYEKMQ (reference sequence). V lost 2 bases to trimming and J lost 0 bases, with 8 bases between them. The chain's CDR3 is CASSLKVRSYEQYF. CDR3 in DNA: TGTGCCAGCAGCTTAAAGGTTCGCTCCTACGAGCAGTACTTC.

This clone showed up just once. At the DNA level, this CDR3 is encoded by other sequences in the same sample as well. The J gene is TRBJ1-5, the V gene TRBV4-1; D ambiguous. V lost 3 bases and J lost 9, with 9 bases in between. The CDR3 has 12 amino acids. Germline V lookup: CDR1 MGHRA, CDR2 YSYEKL. The CDR3 sequence: CASSQGGSPQHF. CDR3 coding DNA: TGCGCCAGCAGCCAGGGAGGGTCGCCCCAGCATTTT.

The rearrangement joins TRBV7-8 to TRBJ1-5, with D unclear. Trimming stripped 5 bases from V and 7 bases from J, with 12 bases between. Germline assignment: CDR1 SGHVS and CDR2 FQNEAQ. This CDR3 is built from 13 residues. DNA of the CDR3: TGTGCCAGCAGCCCACCATATGGACAGCCCCAGCATTTT. Protein: CASSPPYGQPQHF.

The chain uses TRBV27 and TRBJ1-1; weak D call: TRBD1 (6 bases). The germline V gene has CDR1 MNHEY and CDR2 SMNVEV (reference sequence). The CDR3 runs 18 residues. Trimming shortened V by 3 bases and J by 4 bases, and 24 bases separated the two germline ends. The CDR3 protein is CASSFLYPLGQGSTEAFF. The CDR3 DNA sequence: TGTGCCAGCAGTTTCCTATACCCTTTGGGGCAGGGGAGCACTGAAGCTTTCTTT.

This chain joins TRBV2 and TRBJ2-4, with a tentative D call TRBD1 (6 bases). This CDR3 contains 15 residues. Trimming took off 6 bases at V and 9 bases at J, with 21 bases between the two ends. Germline loops: CDR1 SNHLY, CDR2 FYNNEI. CDR3 DNA: TGTGCCAGCAGCAGTCGACAGGACCCAAATTTCATTCAGTACTTC. Translated, it gives CASSSRQDPNFIQYF.

This rearrangement joins TRBV28 to TRBJ2-1, with D possibly being TRBD2 (5 bases). V shed 8 bases and J shed 0 bases, with 8 bases lying between them. The CDR3 is made up of 13 amino acids. CDR1 is MDHEN and CDR2 is SYDVKM in the germline V gene. The CDR3 DNA reads as TGTGCCAGCCGGGGAATCTCCTACAATGAGCAGTTCTTC. Amino acid sequence: CASRGISYNEQFF.

The V and J genes are TRBV10-1 and TRBJ2-7; D not certain. V lost 3 bases and J 3 bases, leaving 6 bases between the germline ends. The CDR3 consists of 12 residues. Germline V gene sequence: CDR1 WNHNN, CDR2 SYGVQD (reference sequence). The CDR3 loop is CASSDSNYEQYF. DNA of the CDR3: TGCGCCAGCAGTGACAGTAACTACGAGCAGTACTTC.

A single count supports this clone. The rearrangement uses TRBV5-8 and TRBJ1-5; D not certain. This CDR3 spans 15 amino acids. Germline lookup yields CDR1 SGHTS and CDR2 YDEGEE. Between the trimmed V and J ends, which lost 0 bases and 0 bases, there was a span of 7 bases. The CDR3 DNA is TGTGCCAGCAGCTTGGGGGGATATAGCAATCAGCCCCAGCATTTT. It encodes CASSLGGYSNQPQHF.

The V gene is TRBV2, the J gene TRBJ2-5; D remains ambiguous. There are 16 residues in the CDR3. Between the trimmed V and J ends, which lost 0 bases and 2 bases, there was a span of 13 bases. In germline, CDR1 is SNHLY, CDR2 FYNNEI. CDR3 sequence (DNA): TGTGCCAGCAGTGAAGCGCTTCGTGGGCTGCAAGAGACCCAGTACTTC. Translation gives CASSEALRGLQETQYF.

V usage is TRBV6-4 and J usage is TRBJ1-1, with D possibly being TRBD1 (6 bases). CDR3 length equals 13 residues. Deletions cut 7 bases from V and 5 bases from J, with 14 bases between. Per the germline V gene, CDR1 is MRHNA and CDR2 is SNTAGT. The CDR3 region has the DNA TGTGCCAGCAACCAGGGTACAGGGACTGAAGCTTTCTTT. This codes for CASNQGTGTEAFF.

This chain joins TRBV5-1 and TRBJ2-1; 11 bases align to TRBD2. This CDR3 is built from 18 residues. Germline assignment: CDR1 SGHRS and CDR2 YFSETQ. The J segment lost 8 bases and the V segment lost 3 bases, leaving 16 bases of the junction unmatched. CDR3 protein: CASSSLGVAGGPLDEQFF. DNA of the CDR3: TGCGCCAGCAGCTCCCTCGGGGTAGCGGGAGGGCCGTTGGATGAGCAGTTCTTC.

The V gene is TRBV28, the J gene TRBJ2-5; no definite D call. Germline CDR1 MDHEN, CDR2 SYDVKM. This CDR3 region has 13 residues. With 3 bases removed from V and 2 bases from J, the gap between germline ends came to 7 bases. As DNA, the CDR3 is TGTGCCAGCAGTTTTCGTCATCAAGAGACCCAGTACTTC. Amino acid sequence: CASSFRHQETQYF.

Concerning this clone: The sample carries other DNA sequences with the same CDR3. V gene TRBV13 combines with J gene TRBJ1-1; unclear D gene. Germline loops: CDR1 PRHDT, CDR2 FYEKMQ (reference sequence). This CDR3 comprises 13 residues. V was cut by 4 bases and J by 1 base, with 7 bases left in between. CDR3 DNA sequence: TGTGCCAGCAGCTCCGCCCCGAACACTGAAGCTTTCTTT. Amino acids: CASSSAPNTEAFF.

V usage is TRBV28 and J usage is TRBJ2-5; 8 bases map to TRBD1. V lost 3 bases and J lost 2; bases outside the gene matches: 17. The CDR3 consists of 19 residues. The germline gives CDR1 MDHEN, CDR2 SYDVKM. CDR3 nucleotide sequence: TGTGCCAGCAGTTTCCCTCCTTCCGGGACAGGAGTTGAACAAGAGACCCAGTACTTC. Protein product: CASSFPPSGTGVEQETQYF.

The chain joins TRBV27 to TRBJ1-2; 8 bases align to TRBD1. This CDR3 contains 15 residues. CDR1 is MNHEY, CDR2 SMNVEV, per germline (reference sequence). V shed 0 bases, J shed 6 bases, and the junction held 6 bases outside the gene matches. CDR3 DNA sequence: TGTGCCAGCAGTTTATCGCCCAGGGGGCAGGATGGCTACACCTTC. Its translation: CASSLSPRGQDGYTF.